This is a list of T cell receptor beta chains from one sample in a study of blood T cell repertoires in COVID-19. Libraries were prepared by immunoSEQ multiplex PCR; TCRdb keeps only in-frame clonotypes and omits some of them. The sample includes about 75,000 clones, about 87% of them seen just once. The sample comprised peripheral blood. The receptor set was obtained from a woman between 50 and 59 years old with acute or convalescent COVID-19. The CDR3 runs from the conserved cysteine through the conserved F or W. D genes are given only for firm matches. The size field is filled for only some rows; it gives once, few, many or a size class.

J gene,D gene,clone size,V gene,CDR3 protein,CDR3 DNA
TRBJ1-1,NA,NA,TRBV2,CASSVRVRNTEAFF,TGTGCCAGCAGCGTGCGGGTGCGGAACACTGAAGCTTTCTTT
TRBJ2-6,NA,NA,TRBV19,CASISGGSGANVLTF,TGTGCCAGCATCTCAGGAGGCTCTGGGGCCAACGTCCTGACTTTC
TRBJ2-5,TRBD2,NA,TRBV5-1,CASNSRAGVETQYF,TGCGCCAGCAACTCGCGAGCGGGAGTTGAGACCCAGTACTTC
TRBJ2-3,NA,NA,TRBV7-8,CASSFNTDTQYF,TGTGCCAGCAGCTTCAACACAGATACGCAGTATTTT
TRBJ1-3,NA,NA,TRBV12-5,CASGLTPSGRTGNTIYF,TGTGCTAGTGGTTTGACCCCCTCGGGGAGGACTGGAAACACCATATATTTT
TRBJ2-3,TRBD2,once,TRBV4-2,CASSQVETSGRGNTQYF,TGTGCCAGCAGCCAAGTTGAGACTAGCGGGAGGGGAAATACGCAGTATTTT
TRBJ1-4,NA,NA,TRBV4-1,CASSQGREGTEKLFF,TGCGCCAGCAGCCAAGGCAGGGAGGGAACAGAAAAACTGTTTTTT
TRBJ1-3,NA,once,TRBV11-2,CASSFRVSGNTIYF,TGTGCCAGCAGCTTCAGGGTCTCTGGAAACACCATATATTTT
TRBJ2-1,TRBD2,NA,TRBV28,CASRDSGPSSYNEQFF,TGTGCCAGCAGAGATAGCGGGCCGAGCTCCTACAATGAGCAGTTCTTC
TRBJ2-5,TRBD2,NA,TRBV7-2,CASSPRLADAQETQYF,TGTGCCAGCAGTCCTAGACTAGCGGACGCCCAAGAGACCCAGTACTTC
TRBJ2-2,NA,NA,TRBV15,CATSRDLDSANTGELFF,TGTGCCACCAGCAGAGATCTAGACAGCGCGAACACCGGGGAGCTGTTTTTT
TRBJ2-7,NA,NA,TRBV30,CAWSSGGGFYEQYF,TGTGCCTGGAGTTCGGGTGGGGGCTTCTACGAGCAGTACTTC
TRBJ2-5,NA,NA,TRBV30,CAWSVSPDKKQETQYF,TGTGCCTGGAGTGTATCGCCGGACAAAAAACAAGAGACCCAGTACTTC
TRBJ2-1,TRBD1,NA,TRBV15,CATSGRTGGNEQFF,TGTGCCACCAGCGGCCGGACAGGGGGCAATGAGCAGTTCTTC
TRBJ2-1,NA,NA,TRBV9,CASSVDSSSYNEQFF,TGTGCCAGCAGCGTAGATTCGAGCTCCTACAATGAGCAGTTCTTC
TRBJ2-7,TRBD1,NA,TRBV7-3,CASSFDRAYEQYF,TGTGCCAGCAGCTTTGACAGGGCCTACGAGCAGTACTTC
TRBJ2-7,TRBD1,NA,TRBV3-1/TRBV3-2,CASVGQGTYEQYF,TGTGCCAGCGTGGGACAGGGTACTTACGAGCAGTACTTC
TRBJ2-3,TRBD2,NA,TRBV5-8,CASSTGTSRSTDTQYF,TGTGCCAGCAGCACCGGGACTAGCAGGAGCACAGATACGCAGTATTTT
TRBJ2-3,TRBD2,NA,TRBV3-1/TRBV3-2,CASSQDQWLAGGFPTTQYF,TGTGCCAGCAGCCAAGATCAGTGGCTAGCGGGAGGTTTTCCCACGACGCAGTATTTT
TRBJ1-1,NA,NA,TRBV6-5,CASSSSYRDGTEAFF,TGTGCCAGCAGTTCATCGTACCGAGATGGCACTGAAGCTTTCTTT
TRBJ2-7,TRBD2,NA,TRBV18,CASSPQETSGSYEQYF,TGTGCCAGCTCACCACAGGAAACTAGCGGGTCCTACGAGCAGTACTTC
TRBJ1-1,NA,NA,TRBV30,CAWSRGLDRNTEAFF,TGTGCCTGGAGTCGGGGTCTGGACAGGAACACTGAAGCTTTCTTT
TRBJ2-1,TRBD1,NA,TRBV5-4,CASSLPQGDEQFF,TGTGCCAGCAGCCTTCCTCAGGGGGATGAGCAGTTCTTC
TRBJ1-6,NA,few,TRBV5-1,CASSRDTKVAPLHF,TGCGCCAGCAGCCGCGATACTAAGGTTGCACCCCTCCACTTT
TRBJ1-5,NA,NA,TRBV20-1,CSAEGYQPQHF,TGCAGTGCAGAGGGTTATCAGCCCCAGCATTTT
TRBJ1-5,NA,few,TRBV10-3,CAISDPNQPQHF,TGTGCCATCAGTGACCCTAATCAGCCCCAGCATTTT
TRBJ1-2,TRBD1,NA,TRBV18,CASSPSGQDYGYTF,TGTGCCAGCTCACCTTCGGGACAGGACTATGGCTACACCTTC
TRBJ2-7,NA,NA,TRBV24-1,CATSDQTGPLGEQYF,TGTGCCACCAGTGATCAGACAGGTCCCCTGGGGGAGCAGTACTTC
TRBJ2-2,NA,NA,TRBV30,CAWGGLTGELFF,TGTGCCTGGGGAGGGCTCACCGGGGAGCTGTTTTTT
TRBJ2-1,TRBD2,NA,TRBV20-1,CSASHGLAGTLGEQFF,TGCAGTGCTAGTCATGGACTAGCGGGAACGTTAGGTGAGCAGTTCTTC
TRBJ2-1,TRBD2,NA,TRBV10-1,CASSSYRLLAGDNEQFF,TGCGCCAGCAGTTCCTATCGATTACTAGCGGGGGACAATGAGCAGTTCTTC
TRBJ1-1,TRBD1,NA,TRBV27,CASSLWDSSEAFF,TGTGCCAGCAGTTTATGGGACAGCTCTGAAGCTTTCTTT
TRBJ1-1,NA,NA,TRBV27,CASSSGVHTEAFF,TGTGCCAGCAGTTCCGGGGTCCACACTGAAGCTTTCTTT
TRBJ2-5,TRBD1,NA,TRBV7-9,CASSLEKGAETQYF,TGTGCCAGCAGCTTAGAGAAGGGGGCGGAGACCCAGTACTTC
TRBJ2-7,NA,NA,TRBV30,CAQDSGGYEQYF,TGTGCCCAAGACTCCGGGGGCTACGAGCAGTACTTC
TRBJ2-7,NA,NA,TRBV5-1,CASSSAWGGYEQYF,TGCGCCAGCAGCTCGGCCTGGGGCGGCTACGAGCAGTACTTC
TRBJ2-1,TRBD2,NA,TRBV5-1,CASSPSGWASGVYNEQFF,TGCGCCAGCAGCCCGAGCGGGTGGGCTAGCGGGGTCTACAATGAGCAGTTCTTC
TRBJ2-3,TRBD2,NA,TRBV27,CASSLLAGDRPDTQYF,TGTGCCAGCAGTCTACTAGCGGGAGATCGGCCAGATACGCAGTATTTT
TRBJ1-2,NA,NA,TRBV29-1,CSVAGRFAYGYTF,TGCAGCGTTGCAGGGCGGTTTGCCTATGGCTACACCTTC
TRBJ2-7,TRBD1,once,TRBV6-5,CASSLSQGPEQYF,TGTGCCAGCAGTTTGTCACAGGGGCCCGAGCAGTACTTC
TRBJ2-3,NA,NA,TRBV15,CATSRDVGATQYF,TGTGCCACCAGCAGAGATGTCGGAGCTACGCAGTATTTT
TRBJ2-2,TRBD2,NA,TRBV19,CASSMGPGTSHAGELFF,TGTGCCAGTAGTATGGGGCCCGGGACTAGCCATGCCGGGGAGCTGTTTTTT
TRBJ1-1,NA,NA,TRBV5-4,CASSRGTSGTEAFF,TGTGCCAGCAGCCGCGGTACTTCGGGAACTGAAGCTTTCTTT
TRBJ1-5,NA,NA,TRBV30,CAWGGPGNQPQHF,TGTGCCTGGGGGGGTCCGGGAAATCAGCCCCAGCATTTT
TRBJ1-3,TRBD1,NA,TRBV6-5,CASRVTGDAGNTIYF,TGTGCCAGCAGGGTTACAGGGGACGCTGGAAACACCATATATTTT
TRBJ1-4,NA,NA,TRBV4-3,CASSQEGQMATNEKLFF,TGCGCCAGCAGCCAAGAGGGACAAATGGCGACTAATGAAAAACTGTTTTTT
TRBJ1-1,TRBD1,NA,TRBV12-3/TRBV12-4,CASNKGTVEAFF,TGTGCCAGCAATAAAGGGACAGTAGAAGCTTTCTTT
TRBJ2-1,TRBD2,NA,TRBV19,CASSITAGVANEQFF,TGTGCCAGTAGTATCACCGCGGGGGTGGCGAATGAGCAGTTCTTC
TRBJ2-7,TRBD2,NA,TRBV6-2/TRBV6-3,CASSYQAGGYEQYF,TGTGCCAGCAGTTACCAAGCGGGGGGCTACGAGCAGTACTTC
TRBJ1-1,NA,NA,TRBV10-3,CAISPGQSNTEAFF,TGTGCCATCAGTCCGGGACAATCCAACACTGAAGCTTTCTTT
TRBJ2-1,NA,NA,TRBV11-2,CASSSGTYNEQFF,TGTGCCAGCAGCTCAGGGACTTACAATGAGCAGTTCTTC
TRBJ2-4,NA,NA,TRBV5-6,CASSLPGVKNIQYF,TGTGCCAGCAGCTTGCCAGGGGTCAAAAACATTCAGTACTTC